These 25 T cell receptor beta chains were all obtained from the same sample, sequenced in a study of blood T cell repertoires in COVID-19. Repertoires were generated with immunoSEQ multiplex PCR, while TCRdb's copy carries only in-frame clones and drops some. The sample carries 130,000 to 150,000 clones, roughly 84% recorded once. The sample taken for sequencing was peripheral blood. The receptors shown here come from a human donor in a cohort sampled during active COVID-19.

The rearrangement uses TRBV6-4 and TRBJ2-3; 8 positions agree with TRBD2. V lost 3 bases and J lost 1; bases outside the gene matches: 3. The CDR3 has 15 residues. Germline V gene sequence: CDR1 MRHNA, CDR2 SNTAGT. This chain's CDR3 is CASSERRGGTDTQYF. CDR3 DNA sequence: TGTGCCAGCAGTGAGAGGCGGGGGGGCACAGATACGCAGTATTTT.

The chain combines TRBV11-3 with TRBJ1-6; TRBD1 is a possible D gene (6 bases). Trimming stripped 6 bases from V and 14 bases from J, with 11 bases between. CDR1 is SGHNT, CDR2 YENEEA, per germline. This CDR3 spans 11 amino acids. CDR3 protein: CASSKGQTLHF. The CDR3 DNA sequence: TGTGCCAGCAGTAAAGGACAGACCCTCCACTTT. Full variable domain (rest looked up from reference TRBV11-3 and TRBJ1-6): EAGVVQSPRYKIIEKKQPVAFWCNPISGHNTLYWYLQNLGQGPELLIRYENEEAVDDSQLPKDRFSAERLKGVDSTLKIQPAELGDSAVYLCASSKGQTLHFGNGTRLTVT.

The chain is built from TRBV19 and TRBJ1-2; 7 bases line up with TRBD1. Looked up from germline, CDR1 is LNHDA and CDR2 is SQIVND (reference sequence). The CDR3 length is 13 residues. The V and J ends lost 9 bases and 0 bases, in that order; junction bases with no gene match: 4. The CDR3, as DNA: TGTGCCAGCTCGGGACAGCCTAACTATGGCTACACCTTC. It is translated as CASSGQPNYGYTF.

The chain employs TRBV5-6 and TRBJ1-6; 7 bases align to TRBD1. CDR3 length: 15 amino acids. Per germline, CDR1 SGHDT and CDR2 YYEEEE. V dropped 5 bases and J dropped 10; count of bases not matched to a gene: 12. The CDR3 protein is CASSQSDRDGSPLHF. DNA of the CDR3: TGTGCCAGCAGTCAATCCGACAGGGATGGCTCACCCCTCCACTTT.

The rearrangement joins TRBV7-6 to TRBJ2-1, with a possible D match to TRBD2 (6 bases). Per germline, CDR1 SGHVS and CDR2 FNYEAQ. The CDR3 length is 15 residues. The V gene lost 4 bases and the J gene lost 10 bases, with 20 bases spanning the gap. CDR3 region: CASSSTGRTPEEQFF. In DNA form, the CDR3 reads TGTGCCAGCAGCTCCACGGGGAGGACTCCGGAGGAGCAGTTCTTC.

The gene calls are TRBV3-1 (or the pseudogene TRBV3-2) and TRBJ2-1, with no clear D. The length of the CDR3 is 13 residues. CDR1 LGHDT and CDR2 YNNKEL come from the germline V gene (reference sequence). With 4 bases removed from V and 9 bases from J, the gap between germline ends came to 13 bases. The CDR3 reads CASSRSYPIEQFF. DNA for the CDR3: TGTGCCAGCAGCCGATCTTACCCTATTGAGCAGTTCTTC.

This chain joins TRBV19 and TRBJ2-4; D is ambiguous. This CDR3 comprises 16 residues. The V gene's germline CDR1 is LNHDA and CDR2 SQIVND (reference sequence). V dropped 3 bases and J dropped 0 bases, with 12 bases sitting between them. CDR3 DNA sequence: TGTGCCAGTAGTATTAGCCGTGTAGTAGCCAAAAACATTCAGTACTTC. Residues: CASSISRVVAKNIQYF. Full variable domain (remainder filled in from reference TRBV19 and TRBJ2-4): DGGITQSPKYLFRKEGQNVTLSCEQNLNHDAMYWYRQDPGQGLRLIYYSQIVNDFQKGDIAEGYSVSREKKESFPLTVTSAQKNPTAFYLCASSISRVVAKNIQYFGAGTRLSVL.

The V gene is TRBV19, the J gene TRBJ1-3; TRBD1 agrees at 8 bases. The CDR3 extends over 15 amino acids. The V and J ends lost 6 bases and 2 bases, in that order; junction bases with no gene match: 6. Germline CDR1 and CDR2: LNHDA and SQIVND (reference sequence). CDR3 region: CASRTGQAAGNTIYF. The CDR3 DNA sequence: TGTGCCAGTAGGACGGGACAGGCGGCTGGAAACACCATATATTTT.

The chain recombines TRBV28 with TRBJ2-1; 7 bases are a match to TRBD1. The length of the CDR3 is 14 residues. Trimming took 3 bases from V and 8 from J; bases not matched to a gene: 7. Germline-derived CDR1 and CDR2 are MDHEN and SYDVKM. CDR3 nucleotides: TGTGCCAGCAGTTTGATGGGACAGTCGGATGAGCAGTTCTTC. Residues: CASSLMGQSDEQFF.

This sequence joins TRBV10-2 and TRBJ1-6; TRBD1 is a possible D gene (5 bases). This CDR3 is 17 amino acids long. Trimming removed 3 bases at V and 6 bases at J, with 18 bases between. CDR1 and CDR2 (germline): WSHSY, SAAADI. CDR3 nucleotide sequence: TGCGCCAGCAGTGAAGGGGCAGGGAGGATCGTTAATTCACCCCTCCACTTT. This sequence encodes CASSEGAGRIVNSPLHF.

The chain uses TRBV28 and TRBJ1-5, with D perhaps TRBD1 (6 bases). The V end was cut by 2 bases, the J end by 7 bases, with 24 bases between. CDR1 and CDR2 (germline): MDHEN, SYDVKM. The CDR3 sequence is 18 residues long. The CDR3 nucleotides are TGTGCCAGCAGTTTACCTTCCCCCGGGGGGCGGGGGAGGCAGCCCCAGCATTTT. It codes for CASSLPSPGGRGRQPQHF.

This clone came up once. The chain recombines TRBV24-1 with TRBJ1-5, with 8 bases fitting TRBD1. Germline CDR1 is KGHDR and CDR2 is SFDVKD. The V segment lost 5 bases and the J segment 4 bases; nucleotides outside the gene matches: 9. CDR3 length: 16 residues. CDR3 in DNA: TGTGCCACCAGTGGAGGACAGGGCTCGGGAAATCAGCCCCAGCATTTT. Its translation: CATSGGQGSGNQPQHF.

V and J are TRBV7-6 and TRBJ1-3; D might be TRBD1 (5 bases). Trimming shortened V by 3 bases and J by 0 bases, and 9 bases separated the two germline ends. The CDR3 sequence is 15 residues long. In germline, CDR1 is SGHVS, CDR2 FNYEAQ. CDR3 sequence: CASSLWQGSGNTIYF. The DNA of the CDR3 is TGTGCCAGCAGCTTGTGGCAGGGCTCTGGAAACACCATATATTTT.

The CDR3 spells CATSPSWGQSFEAFF. CDR3 nucleotide sequence: TGTGCCACCAGCCCGAGTTGGGGACAGTCATTTGAAGCTTTCTTT. The chain recombines TRBV15 with TRBJ1-1, with 7 bases identical to TRBD1. The germline gives CDR1 LNHNV, CDR2 YYDKDF (reference sequence). The CDR3 totals 15 residues. The V and J ends lost 5 bases and 7 bases, in that order; junction bases with no gene match: 13. Combining the CDR3 with reference TRBV15 and TRBJ1-1 gives the whole variable domain DAMVIQNPRYQVTQFGKPVTLSCSQTLNHNVMYWYQQKSSQAPKLLFHYYDKDFNNEADTPDNFQSRRPNTSFCFLDIRSPGLGDTAMYLCATSPSWGQSFEAFFGQGTRLTVV.

CDR3 nucleotides: TGTGCCATCAGCCGGGACACCTCTCAGCCCCAGCATTTT. This encodes CAISRDTSQPQHF. The chain couples TRBV10-3 to TRBJ1-5, with D possibly matching TRBD1 (6 bases). The V gene's germline CDR1 is ENHRY and CDR2 SYGVKD. V shed 6 bases and J shed 6 bases, with 12 bases lying between them. The CDR3 sequence is 13 residues long.

Notes on this clone: Other DNA sequences within the sample encode an identical CDR3. The rearrangement uses TRBV27 and TRBJ1-5; 9 nucleotides line up with TRBD1. The CDR3 is made up of 14 amino acids. The ends lost 6 bases at V and 2 bases at J; junction bases unmatched: 2. Germline assignment: CDR1 MNHEY and CDR2 SMNVEV (reference sequence). In DNA form, the CDR3 reads TGTGCCAGCAGGCGGACAGGGGGCAATCAGCCCCAGCATTTT. Protein sequence: CASRRTGGNQPQHF.

This clone was seen a single time. The chain combines TRBV7-9 with TRBJ2-7; a possible D gene is TRBD1 (6 bases). The V and J ends lost 5 bases and 1 base respectively, with 15 bases between them. The CDR3 spans 15 residues. In germline, CDR1 is SEHNR, CDR2 FQNEAQ (reference sequence). This chain's CDR3 is CASSTYSQGSYEQYF. The CDR3 DNA follows: TGTGCCAGCAGCACCTACTCACAGGGATCCTACGAGCAGTACTTC.

The chain recombines TRBV5-1 with TRBJ1-2; 8 bases map to TRBD1. J was trimmed by 8 bases and V by 0 bases; bases with no gene match: 6. Germline CDR1 SGHRS, CDR2 YFSETQ. The CDR3 sequence is 14 residues long. The CDR3 reads CASSLGPGQGGYTF. In DNA form, the CDR3 reads TGCGCCAGCAGCTTGGGTCCCGGACAGGGAGGCTACACCTTC.

The chain joins TRBV3-1 (or the pseudogene TRBV3-2) to TRBJ1-6; 10 bases agree with TRBD1. Germline CDR1 is LGHDT and CDR2 is YNNKEL (reference sequence). J lost 11 bases, V lost 4 bases, and 11 bases had no gene match. The CDR3 contains 16 residues. CDR3 protein: CASSPLAGQGITPLHF. The DNA of the CDR3 is TGTGCCAGCAGCCCTCTGGCGGGACAGGGGATTACACCCCTCCACTTT.

The chain combines TRBV3-1 (or the pseudogene TRBV3-2) with TRBJ1-1; D is possibly TRBD1 (5 bases). Germline V gives CDR1 LGHDT, CDR2 YNNKEL (reference sequence). V gave up 5 bases and J gave up 4 bases, with 14 bases separating them. This CDR3 has 14 amino acids. In nucleotides, the CDR3 is TGTGCCAGCAGCGCGAGCGGCGGGGGCACTGAAGCTTTCTTT. Translating gives CASSASGGGTEAFF.

This clone was detected a few times. In nucleotides, the CDR3 is TGTGCCAGTAGTCCGGACAGGGATAACTATGGCTACACCTTC. Translation gives CASSPDRDNYGYTF. The V and J genes are TRBV19 and TRBJ1-2, with 8 positions matching TRBD1. Germline V lookup: CDR1 LNHDA, CDR2 SQIVND (reference sequence). After removal of 5 bases from V and 1 base from J, the junction contained 3 bases not matched to a gene. This CDR3 has 14 amino acids. Together with reference TRBV19 and TRBJ1-2, the CDR3 gives the full variable domain: DGGITQSPKYLFRKEGQNVTLSCEQNLNHDAMYWYRQDPGQGLRLIYYSQIVNDFQKGDIAEGYSVSREKKESFPLTVTSAQKNPTAFYLCASSPDRDNYGYTFGSGTRLTVV.

This clone was seen a handful of times. The rearrangement uses TRBV5-1 and TRBJ1-1; TRBD1 is a possible D gene (6 bases). The length of the CDR3 is 16 residues. V shed 3 bases and J shed 6 bases, with 21 bases lying between them. Germline V CDR1 and CDR2: SGHRS, YFSETQ. The CDR3 nucleotides read TGCGCCAGCAGCTGGGGCGTCAGGGGTACTAACTCTGAAGCTTTCTTT. Translation gives CASSWGVRGTNSEAFF.

The chain links TRBV14 to TRBJ1-1; no definite D call. This CDR3 spans 11 amino acids. Germline CDR1 SGHDN, CDR2 FVKESK. V dropped 1 base and J dropped 7 bases, with 4 bases sitting between them. CDR3 sequence reads: CASSQGVEAFF. CDR3 DNA sequence: TGTGCCAGCAGCCAAGGAGTTGAAGCTTTCTTT.

This clone has a count of ten or more. The chain has TRBV6-2 or TRBV6-3 and TRBJ1-2, with a possible D match to TRBD1 (6 bases). Germline CDR1 MNHEY, CDR2 SVGEGT. V gave up 0 bases and J gave up 8 bases, with 19 bases separating them. The CDR3 spans 16 residues. The CDR3 reads CASSYSQDSSWVGYTF. The CDR3 DNA reads TGTGCCAGCAGTTACTCACAGGACAGCTCCTGGGTCGGCTACACCTTC.

The rearrangement joins TRBV18 to TRBJ2-3; tentative D call: TRBD2 (6 bases). The CDR3 extends over 14 amino acids. Germline CDR1 and CDR2: KGHSH and LQKENI. The V end lost 3 bases, the J end lost 4 bases, and 11 bases lay between the germline ends. CDR3 protein: CASSPVGEADTQYF. CDR3 nucleotide sequence: TGTGCCAGCTCACCGGTGGGGGAGGCAGATACGCAGTATTTT.